The sequence of this TCR beta chain was determined in a study of shared clonotypes between healthy human individuals (dated by TCRdb to the early 2020s). About the investigation overall: Three men and two women, aged 18 to 49 years, made up the cohort. For each donor, CD4 naive and CD4 memory were each run on three plates, CD8 naive on two plates, and CD8 memory on one plate. The study deeply sequenced blood TCR repertoires of roughly five healthy adults to estimate repertoire size and the extent of clonotype sharing between individuals. To increase sequencing depth and limit assay-specific biases, TCR repertoire library preparation and sequencing were carried out by different laboratories using diverse techniques. Leukapheresis yielded between about 0.9 and 10 billion PBMCs per donor.

Points on this clone: Its antigen remains undetermined. No qualities accompany the bases; no much larger clone lies one base away.

The donors were healthy, HIV-negative adults with no recently reported acute infections or vaccinations. All donors were Caucasian adults living in Nashville, Tennessee, USA. CD4+ T cells were enriched by magnetic negative selection; naive cells were then positively selected on CD45RA, and the negative fraction formed the memory subset. Blood was obtained by leukapheresis, after which PBMCs were separated by Ficoll-Histopaque density gradient centrifugation and cryopreserved in liquid nitrogen vapor phase. Purity and quantity of every magnetically sorted T cell population were checked by analytical flow cytometry. Each sorted fraction had its genomic DNA isolated and then quantified by UV absorbance on a Nanodrop 2000c. The paper as a whole reports these results and caveats: Sampling was restricted to blood, and TCR repertoires in tissue are likely to differ from TCR repertoires in blood. Larger estimated clonotype richness was generally found for naive subsets than for memory subsets. Compared with non-shared clonotypes, clonotypes shared by all four sorted-subset donors had higher generation probabilities. Because the study included only a small number of donors, the genetic and exposure-history diversity represented was limited. Rarefaction of sorted-subset datasets indicated incomplete sequencing despite the large sequencing depth. Pairwise subsampling led to the expectation that sequencing depth would affect the degree of clonotype sharing among donors. About 5% of naive CD4, 3.5% of naive CD8, 2.3% of memory CD4, and about 0.4% of memory CD8 clonotypes were shared across several donors.

Inclusive of the bounding cysteine and phenylalanine, the CDR3 is 17 residues long. The CDR3 DNA has 51 bases and is translated from base 1. In the germline V gene, CDR1 corresponds to ENHRY and CDR2 to SYGVKD. V lost 0 bases and J lost 7 bases, and the count of bases not matched to a germline gene is 8. TCR CDR3 regions were amplified from genomic DNA by multiplex PCR using the deep immunoSEQ assay. For each cell subset, the extracted genomic DNA was distributed evenly across all wells of several immunoSEQ 96-well plates, and each plate served as one replicate. Each replicate PCR for sorted subsets received around 0.2 ug genomic DNA, equal to about 30,000 T cell genomes. The purified libraries were quantified using a Qubit 3.0 fluorometer, sized with a Bioanalyzer 2100, and then quantified again using the KAPA Library Quantification kit. A separate single-read 150-cycle Illumina NextSeq 550 flow cell was used to sequence each immunoSEQ 96-well plate. The paper's data handling went like this. Because the immunoSEQ output included only junctional sequences and no quality scores, the filtering could not be the same as the filtering used for full-length reads. To assign V/J genes and CDR3, sequences were annotated against IMGT germline references using PyIR, a Python wrapper for IgBLAST v1.9. Reads were removed for weak V/J assignments (E-value above 1e-6), missing CDR3, stop codons, out-of-frame junctions, or ambiguous translated residues. V3J clonotypes were defined by identical inferred V gene, J gene, and CDR3 amino acid sequence. The percentage overlap between two repertoires was calculated by dividing the number of shared unique clonotypes by the size of the smaller repertoire. Three approaches were used to assess repertoire richness: RTK rarefaction, the Chao1 estimator, and Recon v2.1 estimates of unobserved clonotypes. Generation probabilities for all TCRbeta clonotypes obtained by the gDNA method from a few donors were computed using OLGA. Sourced from immuneACCESS, this table was stored by TCRdb with only in-frame sequences that have V and J called. A share of the clones is absent; for the studies checked, an unresolved V gene accounts for under half, and the remainder has no known explanation. V, J and clone size derive from that table, while D and trimming were established from the DNA sequence. The table for this sample lists roughly 2 million clones; nearly 97% of them were counted only once. The top ten hold around 0.13% of the sample.

The source of this sequence is a man aged 18-30 years in good health. The sample taken for sequencing was naive CD4+ T cells sorted from blood. The cell subset or site label for this specimen denotes: CD45RA+ positively selected. The V and J genes are TRBV10-3 and TRBJ1-4, with 10 bases matching TRBD1. The encoded CDR3 is CAISESPPGQGLEKLFF. The DNA sequence is as follows: TGTGCCATCAGTGAGTCCCCCCCGGGACAGGGGCTTGAAAAACTGTTTTTT.